One sample yielded the 17 T cell receptor beta chains listed below, sequenced in a study of control samples from healthy donors and cancer patients. Profiled with immunoSEQ multiplex PCR; TCRdb holds only in-frame clones, not every one. Found here are about 85,000 clones, 70% to 90% of them singletons; the top ten hold less than 8.5%. Sequenced input: blood. The receptors stem from a woman aged 55 to 70 in good health.

The V gene is TRBV19, the J gene TRBJ1-2; D gene unclear. V lost 7 bases and J 3 bases, leaving 15 bases between the germline ends. Germline CDR1 LNHDA, CDR2 SQIVND (reference sequence). CDR3 length equals 14 residues. CDR3 in DNA: TGTGCCAGTATCGAGTCTCGGAACTACTATGGCTACACCTTC. It translates to CASIESRNYYGYTF. The full variable domain, completed using reference TRBV19 and TRBJ1-2, is DGGITQSPKYLFRKEGQNVTLSCEQNLNHDAMYWYRQDPGQGLRLIYYSQIVNDFQKGDIAEGYSVSREKKESFPLTVTSAQKNPTAFYLCASIESRNYYGYTFGSGTRLTVV.

The CDR3 is CASSIDPPGLGADTQYF. The CDR3 DNA sequence: TGTGCCAGTAGTATAGATCCGCCCGGACTGGGGGCAGATACGCAGTATTTT. V is TRBV19 and J is TRBJ2-3; D tentatively reads TRBD1 or TRBD2 (5 bases each). With 0 bases removed from V and 4 bases from J, the gap between germline ends came to 17 bases. The CDR3 loop spans 17 amino acids. CDR1 is LNHDA, CDR2 SQIVND, per germline (reference sequence).

The J gene is TRBJ2-7, the V gene TRBV3-1 (or the pseudogene TRBV3-2); 8 bases fit TRBD1. Germline lookup yields CDR1 LGHDT and CDR2 YNNKEL (reference sequence). This CDR3 contains 17 residues. The V and J ends lost 0 bases and 0 bases, in that order; junction bases with no gene match: 7. For the CDR3, the DNA is TGTGCCAGCAGCCAAGATACTCCGGGACAGGCCTCCTACGAGCAGTACTTC. Translating gives CASSQDTPGQASYEQYF.

The J gene is TRBJ1-3, the V gene TRBV3-1 (or the pseudogene TRBV3-2), with a possible D match to TRBD1 (6 bases). The CDR3 totals 14 residues. Germline V gives CDR1 LGHDT, CDR2 YNNKEL (reference sequence). Trimming removed 4 bases at V and 8 bases at J, with 15 bases between. The CDR3 DNA reads TGTGCCAGCAGCCGTGGGGGGCGCGAAGACACCATATATTTT. It is translated as CASSRGGREDTIYF.

The chain has TRBV10-3 and TRBJ1-5, with no clear D. The germline gives CDR1 ENHRY, CDR2 SYGVKD. V lost 0 bases, J lost 5 bases, and 8 bases lay in between. This CDR3 is 14 amino acids long. CDR3 region: CAISESWNDQPQHF. As DNA, the CDR3 is TGTGCCATCAGTGAGTCCTGGAATGATCAGCCCCAGCATTTT.

J is TRBJ1-1 and V is TRBV18; D is perhaps TRBD1 (5 bases). CDR1 and CDR2 (germline): KGHSH, LQKENI. CDR3 length equals 12 residues. The ends were cut back, 5 bases at V and 7 bases at J, with 11 bases in the middle. Here the CDR3 DNA reads TGTGCCAGCTCAATTACAGGAGATGAAGCTTTCTTT. It encodes CASSITGDEAFF.

This chain connects TRBV6-5 to TRBJ2-1, with 11 bases identical to TRBD2. This CDR3 contains 15 residues. V gave up 7 bases and J gave up 10 bases; unmatched junction bases: 12. Germline-derived CDR1 and CDR2 are MNHEY and SVGAGI. CDR3 sequence: CASTPSSGRSPEQFF. In DNA form, the CDR3 reads TGTGCCAGCACCCCATCTAGCGGGAGGTCACCCGAGCAGTTCTTC.

V is TRBV28 and J is TRBJ1-1; 7 bases align to TRBD1. The CDR3 loop spans 14 amino acids. J gave up 6 bases and V 3 bases, and 7 bases lay outside the gene matches. Germline values: CDR1 MDHEN, CDR2 SYDVKM. The CDR3: CASSFLPGGAEAFF. The CDR3 coding sequence is TGTGCCAGCAGTTTTTTGCCAGGGGGGGCTGAAGCTTTCTTT.

The chain recombines TRBV19 with TRBJ2-2, with D uncertain. Germline V CDR1 and CDR2: LNHDA, SQIVND (reference sequence). V lost 3 bases and J lost 5, with 10 bases in between. The CDR3 length is 14 residues. This CDR3 is CASSIRLKTGELFF. CDR3 coding DNA: TGTGCCAGTAGTATTCGGCTTAAAACCGGGGAGCTGTTTTTT.

The chain is built from TRBV4-2 and TRBJ1-2, with a tentative D call TRBD1 (5 bases). CDR3 size: 13 residues. The V gene lost 2 bases and the J gene lost 4 bases, with 8 bases spanning the gap. Germline-derived CDR1 and CDR2 are LGHNA and YNFKEQ. Here the CDR3 reads CASSQRGSYGYTF. The CDR3, as DNA: TGTGCCAGCAGCCAAAGGGGAAGCTATGGCTACACCTTC.

This sequence joins TRBV14 and TRBJ2-5, with D possibly being TRBD1 (5 bases). The germline gives CDR1 SGHDN, CDR2 FVKESK. CDR3 size: 14 residues. Trimming removed 1 base from V and 5 bases from J, with 11 bases in between. The CDR3 loop reads CASSQVTGRETQYF. The CDR3 DNA reads as TGTGCCAGCAGCCAAGTCACAGGCCGGGAGACCCAGTACTTC.

This rearrangement joins TRBV3-1 (or the pseudogene TRBV3-2) to TRBJ2-5; 7 nucleotides agree with TRBD2. V shed 3 bases, J shed 4 bases, and the junction held 11 bases outside the gene matches. The CDR3 consists of 16 residues. In germline, CDR1 is LGHDT, CDR2 YNNKEL (reference sequence). The CDR3 sequence is CASSHLRAGGGETQYF. DNA for the CDR3: TGTGCCAGCAGCCACCTCCGAGCGGGCGGGGGAGAGACCCAGTACTTC.

The genes are TRBV4-3 and TRBJ1-1, with a tentative D call TRBD1 (6 bases). The CDR3 sequence is 17 residues long. Germline V gene sequence: CDR1 LGHNA, CDR2 YSLEER. Trimming removed 4 bases from V and 4 bases from J, with 22 bases in between. CDR3 residues: CASSLLLYGGQPTEAFF. The DNA for the CDR3 is TGCGCCAGCAGCCTCCTTCTTTATGGGGGGCAGCCCACTGAAGCTTTCTTT.

The chain recombines TRBV28 with TRBJ1-4; D not certain. The V and J ends lost 3 bases and 7 bases respectively, with 15 bases between them. From germline, CDR1 is MDHEN and CDR2 SYDVKM. CDR3 length equals 15 residues. CDR3 sequence (DNA): TGTGCCAGCAGTTTTTTTCGTGATGTGGGTGAAAAACTGTTTTTT. Amino acids: CASSFFRDVGEKLFF.

This chain links TRBV6-6 with TRBJ1-1, with D perhaps matching TRBD1 (5 bases). CDR3 size: 15 residues. In germline, CDR1 is MNHNY, CDR2 SVGAGI (reference sequence). Between the trimmed V and J ends, which lost 4 bases and 0 bases, there was a span of 12 bases. CDR3 region: CASSSSGGVNTEAFF. CDR3 sequence (DNA): TGTGCCAGCAGTTCCTCGGGAGGGGTGAACACTGAAGCTTTCTTT.

In nucleotides, the CDR3 is TGTGCCAGCAGCTTAGGTAATCGGGCTAGCGGTTACAATGAGCAGTTCTTC. It specifies CASSLGNRASGYNEQFF. The chain employs TRBV7-9 and TRBJ2-1; 7 bases are a match to TRBD2. The CDR3 is 17 amino acids. CDR1 is SEHNR, CDR2 FQNEAQ, per germline (reference sequence). The V gene end was trimmed by 1 base and the J gene end by 4 bases; junction bases not matched to a gene: 10.

In its sample, this clone was seen once. The gene calls are TRBV3-1 (or the pseudogene TRBV3-2) and TRBJ2-7; D assignment may be TRBD1 or TRBD2 (5 bases each). Germline CDR1 reads LGHDT; CDR2 reads YNNKEL (reference sequence). This CDR3 comprises 15 residues. V dropped 4 bases and J dropped 3 bases, with 16 bases sitting between them. DNA for the CDR3: TGTGCCAGCAGCCTGGAGAAGCAGGGAGTCTACGAGCAGTACTTC. It yields the protein CASSLEKQGVYEQYF.